Listed below are T cell receptor beta chains from one sample, sequenced in a study of T cell changes during pregnancy in multiple sclerosis. Assay: immunoSEQ multiplex PCR; the TCRdb copy retains only in-frame clones and omits some. The data show 55,000 to 70,000 clones, 93% seen once. Specimen: peripheral blood, collected after pregnancy. Receptors originate from a female donor with multiple sclerosis, enrolled in a pregnancy study. CDR3s include the opening cysteine and the closing phenylalanine or tryptophan. D genes are given only for firm matches. Only some rows state a clone size, as once, few, many or a class for expanded clones.

d_call	v_call	j_call	clone_size	cdr3_nt	cdr3_aa
TRBD1	TRBV19	TRBJ1-5	once	TGTGCCAGTAGTATTCCCCAGGGACAGCTAAATCAGCCCCAGCATTTT	CASSIPQGQLNQPQHF
TRBD2	TRBV29-1	TRBJ2-5	-	TGCAGCGTGCGACTAGCGGGAGAAGAAGAGACCCAGTACTTC	CSVRLAGEEETQYF
TRBD2	TRBV4-3	TRBJ2-3	-	TGCGCCAGCAGCCAGGGGACTAGCGGGGGTGCGCAGTATTTT	CASSQGTSGGAQYF
-	TRBV5-5	TRBJ2-5	-	TGTGCCAGCAGGCTTCCAACCGGGACTTCCCAAGAGACCCAGTACTTC	CASRLPTGTSQETQYF
TRBD1	TRBV7-9	TRBJ2-5	-	TGTGCCAGCAGCACTCTCCGACAGGGGGAAGAGACCCAGTACTTC	CASSTLRQGEETQYF
-	TRBV6-4	TRBJ2-2	-	TGTGCCAGCAGTGACTCTTTGGCGGCCGGGGAGCTGTTTTTT	CASSDSLAAGELFF
-	TRBV19	TRBJ1-5	-	TGTGCCAGTAGTACAGGCGGCCGGGGAAATCAGCCCCAGCATTTT	CASSTGGRGNQPQHF
TRBD1	TRBV19	TRBJ1-5	-	TGTGCCAGTCGAGTAGAGGGGGCGCGTGCTCAGCCCCAGCATTTT	CASRVEGARAQPQHF
TRBD1	TRBV18	TRBJ1-4	once	TGTGCCAGCTCACCGGGACAGGGGAATGAAAAACTGTTTTTT	CASSPGQGNEKLFF
TRBD1	TRBV6-6	TRBJ2-3	-	TGTGCCAGCAGTCGGACAGGGTACGAAGATACGCAGTATTTT	CASSRTGYEDTQYF
-	TRBV19	TRBJ1-1	-	TGTGCCAGTAGTATATGGGGGCGTCCATCAAATGAAGCTTTCTTT	CASSIWGRPSNEAFF
TRBD1	TRBV5-1	TRBJ1-5	-	TGCGCCAGCAGCTTGGGATACCGGGACAGGGGGCCAGTGTACAATCAGCCCCAGCATTTT	CASSLGYRDRGPVYNQPQHF
TRBD2	TRBV7-2	TRBJ2-5	-	TGTGCCAGCAGCTTTAGCGGGAGGGGAGAGACCCAGTACTTC	CASSFSGRGETQYF
-	TRBV27	TRBJ2-6	-	TGTGCCAGCAGATTCAGGGTCACTGGGGCCAACGTCCTGACTTTC	CASRFRVTGANVLTF
-	TRBV28	TRBJ2-7	-	TGTGCCAGCAGTTTAAGGGGCTCCTACGAGCAGTACTTC	CASSLRGSYEQYF